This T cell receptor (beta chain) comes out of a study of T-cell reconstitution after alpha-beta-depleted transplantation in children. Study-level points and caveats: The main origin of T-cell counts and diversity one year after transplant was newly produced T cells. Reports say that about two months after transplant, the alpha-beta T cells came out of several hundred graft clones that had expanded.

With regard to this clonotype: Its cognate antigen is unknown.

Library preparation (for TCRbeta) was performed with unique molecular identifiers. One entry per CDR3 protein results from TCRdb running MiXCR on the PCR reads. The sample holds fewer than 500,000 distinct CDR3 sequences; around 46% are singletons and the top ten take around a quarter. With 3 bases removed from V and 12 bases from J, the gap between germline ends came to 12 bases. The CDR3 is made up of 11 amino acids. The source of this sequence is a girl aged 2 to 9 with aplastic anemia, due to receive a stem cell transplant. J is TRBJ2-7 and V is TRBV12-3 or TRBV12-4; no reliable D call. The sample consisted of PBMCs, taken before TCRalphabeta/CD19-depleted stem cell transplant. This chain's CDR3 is CASSFGLERYF. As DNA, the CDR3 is TGTGCCAGCAGTTTCGGGCTCGAACGGTACTTC.